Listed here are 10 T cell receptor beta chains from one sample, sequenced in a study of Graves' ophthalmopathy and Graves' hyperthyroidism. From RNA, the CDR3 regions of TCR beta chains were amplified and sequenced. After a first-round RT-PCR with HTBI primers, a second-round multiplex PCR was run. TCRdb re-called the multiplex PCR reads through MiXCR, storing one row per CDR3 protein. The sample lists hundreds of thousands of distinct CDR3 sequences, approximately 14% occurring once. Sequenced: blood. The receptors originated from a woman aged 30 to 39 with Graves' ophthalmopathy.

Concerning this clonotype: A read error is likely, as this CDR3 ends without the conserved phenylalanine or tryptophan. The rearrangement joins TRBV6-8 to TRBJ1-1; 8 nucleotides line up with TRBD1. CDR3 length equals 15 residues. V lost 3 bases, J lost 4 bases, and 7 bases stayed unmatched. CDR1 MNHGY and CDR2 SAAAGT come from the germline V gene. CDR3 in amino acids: CASSYSTGGITEAFY. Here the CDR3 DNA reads TGTGCCAGCAGTTATTCTACAGGGGGAATCACTGAAGCTTTCTAT.

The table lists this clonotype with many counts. The DNA of the CDR3 is TGCAGTGCTATTTGGTACCAAGAGACCCAGTACTTC. This sequence encodes CSAIWYQETQYF. The rearrangement uses TRBV20-1 and TRBJ2-5; the D is unclear. CDR1 is DFQATT and CDR2 is SNEGSKA in the germline V gene (reference sequence). V was clipped by 4 bases and J by 0 bases, with 6 bases between them. The CDR3 is made up of 12 amino acids.

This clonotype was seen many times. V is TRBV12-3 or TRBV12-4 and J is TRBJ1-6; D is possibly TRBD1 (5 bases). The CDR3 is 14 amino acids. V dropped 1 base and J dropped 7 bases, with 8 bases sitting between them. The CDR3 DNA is TGTGCCAGCAGTTTAGGGGGGAACAATTCACCCCTCCACTTT. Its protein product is CASSLGGNNSPLHF.

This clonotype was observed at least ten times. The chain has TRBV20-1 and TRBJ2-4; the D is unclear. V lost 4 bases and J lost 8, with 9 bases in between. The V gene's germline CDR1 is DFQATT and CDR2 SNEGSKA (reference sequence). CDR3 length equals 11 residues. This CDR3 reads CSAIGEDIQYF. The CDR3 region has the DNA TGCAGTGCTATTGGTGAAGACATTCAGTACTTC.

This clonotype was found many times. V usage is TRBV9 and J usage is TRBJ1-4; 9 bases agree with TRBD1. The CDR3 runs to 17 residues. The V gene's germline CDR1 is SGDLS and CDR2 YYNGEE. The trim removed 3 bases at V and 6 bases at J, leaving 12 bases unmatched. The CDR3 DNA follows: TGTGCCAGCAGCGAGGGGGGAAGGGGACAGGGTTATGAAAAACTGTTTTTT. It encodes CASSEGGRGQGYEKLFF.

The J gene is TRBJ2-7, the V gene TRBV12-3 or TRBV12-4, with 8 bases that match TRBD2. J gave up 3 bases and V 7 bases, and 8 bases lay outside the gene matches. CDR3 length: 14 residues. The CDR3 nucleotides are TGTGCCAGCACTATGGGGCTAGCGGGCTACGAGCAGTACTTC. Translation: CASTMGLAGYEQYF.

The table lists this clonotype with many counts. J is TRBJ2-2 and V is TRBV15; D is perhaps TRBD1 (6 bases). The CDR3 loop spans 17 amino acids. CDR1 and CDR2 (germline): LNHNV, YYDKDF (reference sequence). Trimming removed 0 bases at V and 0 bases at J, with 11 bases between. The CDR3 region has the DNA TGTGCCACCAGCAGAGATAGGGGGTTACCGAACACCGGGGAGCTGTTTTTT. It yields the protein CATSRDRGLPNTGELFF.

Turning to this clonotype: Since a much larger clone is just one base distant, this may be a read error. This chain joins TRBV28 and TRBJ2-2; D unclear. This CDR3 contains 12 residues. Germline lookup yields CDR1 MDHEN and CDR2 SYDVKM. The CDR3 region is CVSSFVPGELFF. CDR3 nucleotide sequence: TGTGTCAGCAGTTTCGTCCCCGGGGAGCTGTTTTTT.

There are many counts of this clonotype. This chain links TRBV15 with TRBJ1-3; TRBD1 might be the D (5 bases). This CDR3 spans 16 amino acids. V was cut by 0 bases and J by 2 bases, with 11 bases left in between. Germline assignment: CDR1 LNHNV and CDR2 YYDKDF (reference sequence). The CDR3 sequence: CATSRDYGGTGNTIYF. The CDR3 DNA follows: TGTGCCACCAGCAGAGATTACGGGGGAACTGGAAACACCATATATTTT.

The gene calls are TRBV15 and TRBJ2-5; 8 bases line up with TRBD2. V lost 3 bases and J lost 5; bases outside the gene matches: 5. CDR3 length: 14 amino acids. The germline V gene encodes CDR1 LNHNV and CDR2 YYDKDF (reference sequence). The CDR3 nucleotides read TGTGCCACCAGCAGCCGGGAGGGATCGGAGACCCAGTACTTC. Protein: CATSSREGSETQYF.